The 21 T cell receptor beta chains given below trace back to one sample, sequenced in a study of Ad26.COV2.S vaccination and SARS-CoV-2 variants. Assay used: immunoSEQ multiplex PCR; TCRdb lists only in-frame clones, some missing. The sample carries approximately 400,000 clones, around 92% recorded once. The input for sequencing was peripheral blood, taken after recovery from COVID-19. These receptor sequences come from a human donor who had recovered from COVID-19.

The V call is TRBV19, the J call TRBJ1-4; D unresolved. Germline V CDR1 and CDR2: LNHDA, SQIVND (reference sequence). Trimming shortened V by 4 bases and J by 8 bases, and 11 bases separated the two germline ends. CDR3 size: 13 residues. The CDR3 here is CASSSRVKEKLFF. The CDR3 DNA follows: TGTGCCAGTAGTAGTAGGGTGAAGGAAAAACTGTTTTTT.

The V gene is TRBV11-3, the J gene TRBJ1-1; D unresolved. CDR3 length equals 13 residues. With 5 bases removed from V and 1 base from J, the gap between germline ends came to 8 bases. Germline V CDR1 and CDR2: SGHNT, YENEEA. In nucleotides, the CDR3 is TGTGCCAGCAGCCGTATATGGAACACTGAAGCTTTCTTT. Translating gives CASSRIWNTEAFF. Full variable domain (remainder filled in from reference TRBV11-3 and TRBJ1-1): EAGVVQSPRYKIIEKKQPVAFWCNPISGHNTLYWYLQNLGQGPELLIRYENEEAVDDSQLPKDRFSAERLKGVDSTLKIQPAELGDSAVYLCASSRIWNTEAFFGQGTRLTVV.

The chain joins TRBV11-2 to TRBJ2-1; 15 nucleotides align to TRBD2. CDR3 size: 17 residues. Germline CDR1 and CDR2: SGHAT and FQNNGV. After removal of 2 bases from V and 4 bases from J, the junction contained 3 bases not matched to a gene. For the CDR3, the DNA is TGTGCCAGCAGCTTATGGACTAGCGGGGGGGCATACAATGAGCAGTTCTTC. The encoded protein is CASSLWTSGGAYNEQFF.

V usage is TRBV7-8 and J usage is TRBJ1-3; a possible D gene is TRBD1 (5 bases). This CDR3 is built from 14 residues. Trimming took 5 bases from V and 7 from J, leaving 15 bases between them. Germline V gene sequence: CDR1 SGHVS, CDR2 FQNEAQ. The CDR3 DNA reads TGTGCCAGCAGCCAACAACGGGGGGGGAACACCATATATTTT. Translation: CASSQQRGGNTIYF.

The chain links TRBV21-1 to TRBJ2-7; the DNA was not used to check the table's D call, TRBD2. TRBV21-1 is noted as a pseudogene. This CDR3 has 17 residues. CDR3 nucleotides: TGTGCCAGCAGCAATGGGGCGCGGGGGGACTATTACTACGAGCAGTACTTC. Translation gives CASSNGARGDYYYEQYF.

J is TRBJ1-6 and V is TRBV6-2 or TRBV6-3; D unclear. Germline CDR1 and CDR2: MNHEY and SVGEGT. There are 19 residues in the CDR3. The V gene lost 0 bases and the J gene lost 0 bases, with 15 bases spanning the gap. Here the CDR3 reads CASSYSTLDRNSYNSPLHF. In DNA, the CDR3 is TGTGCCAGCAGTTACTCCACCCTGGACCGAAACTCCTATAATTCACCCCTCCACTTT.

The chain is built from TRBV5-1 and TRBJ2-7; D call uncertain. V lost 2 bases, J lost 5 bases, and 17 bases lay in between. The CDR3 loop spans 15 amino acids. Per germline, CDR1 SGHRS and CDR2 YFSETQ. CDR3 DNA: TGCGCCAGCAGCTTCGGAGTAGGATCTTCCGACGAGCAGTACTTC. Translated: CASSFGVGSSDEQYF.

The CDR3 spells CATHWTNGVRNEQFF. For the CDR3, the DNA is TGTGCCACCCATTGGACTAACGGAGTTCGGAATGAGCAGTTCTTC. The chain joins TRBV6-5 to TRBJ2-1; tentatively, D is TRBD2 (6 bases). The V end lost 10 bases, the J end lost 7 bases, and 23 bases lay between the germline ends. CDR1 is MNHEY and CDR2 is SVGAGI in the germline V gene. The CDR3 is 15 amino acids.

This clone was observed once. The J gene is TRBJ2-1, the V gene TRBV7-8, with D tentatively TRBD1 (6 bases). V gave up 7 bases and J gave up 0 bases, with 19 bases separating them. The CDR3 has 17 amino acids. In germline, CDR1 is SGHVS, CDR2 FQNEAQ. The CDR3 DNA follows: TGTGCCAGCACCTATTACCGGGACAAGAGCTCCTACAATGAGCAGTTCTTC. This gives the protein CASTYYRDKSSYNEQFF. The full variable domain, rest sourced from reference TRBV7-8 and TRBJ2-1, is GAGVSQSPRYKVAKRGQDVALRCDPISGHVSLFWYQQALGQGPEFLTYFQNEAQLDKSGLPSDRFFAERPEGSVSTLKIQRTQQEDSAVYLCASTYYRDKSSYNEQFFGPGTRLTVL.

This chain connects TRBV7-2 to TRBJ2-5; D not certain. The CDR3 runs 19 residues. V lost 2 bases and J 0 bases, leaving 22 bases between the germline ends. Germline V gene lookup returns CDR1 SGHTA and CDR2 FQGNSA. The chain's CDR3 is CASSLMGPRVFVYQETQYF. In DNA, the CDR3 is TGTGCCAGCAGCTTAATGGGCCCCCGAGTATTCGTTTACCAAGAGACCCAGTACTTC.

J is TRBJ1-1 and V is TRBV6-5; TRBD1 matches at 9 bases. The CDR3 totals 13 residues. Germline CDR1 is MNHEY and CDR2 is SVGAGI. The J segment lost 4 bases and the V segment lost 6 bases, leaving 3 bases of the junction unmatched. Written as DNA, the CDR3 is TGTGCCAGCAGCCGGGACAGGGTCACTGAAGCTTTCTTT. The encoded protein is CASSRDRVTEAFF.

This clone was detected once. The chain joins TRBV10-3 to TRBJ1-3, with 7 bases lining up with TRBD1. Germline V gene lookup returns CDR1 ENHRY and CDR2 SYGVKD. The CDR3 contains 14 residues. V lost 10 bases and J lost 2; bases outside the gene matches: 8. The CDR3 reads CATQTDRAGNTIYF. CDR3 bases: TGTGCCACCCAAACCGACAGGGCTGGAAACACCATATATTTT.

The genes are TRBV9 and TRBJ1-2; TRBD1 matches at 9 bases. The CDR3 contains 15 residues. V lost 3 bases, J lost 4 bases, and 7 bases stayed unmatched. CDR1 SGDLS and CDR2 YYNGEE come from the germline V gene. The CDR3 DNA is TGTGCCAGCAGCGCCACAGGGGGCGCCAGCTATGGCTACACCTTC. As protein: CASSATGGASYGYTF.

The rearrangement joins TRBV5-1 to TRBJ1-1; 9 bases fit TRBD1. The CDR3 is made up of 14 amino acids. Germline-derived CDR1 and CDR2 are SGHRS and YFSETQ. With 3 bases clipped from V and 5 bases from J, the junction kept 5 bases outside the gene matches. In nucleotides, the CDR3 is TGCGCCAGCAGCTCCGGACAGGGGCGGACTGAAGCTTTCTTT. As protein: CASSSGQGRTEAFF.

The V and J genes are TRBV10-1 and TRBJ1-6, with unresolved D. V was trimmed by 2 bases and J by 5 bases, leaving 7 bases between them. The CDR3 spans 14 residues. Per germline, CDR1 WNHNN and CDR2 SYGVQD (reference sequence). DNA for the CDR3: TGCGCCAGCAGTGAGGCCTTAAATAATTCACCCCTCCACTTT. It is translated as CASSEALNNSPLHF.

CDR3 region: CASSIVGGPEAFF. DNA of the CDR3: TGTGCCAGTAGTATAGTTGGGGGGCCTGAAGCTTTCTTT. The chain links TRBV19 to TRBJ1-1; D may be TRBD1 (6 bases). V shed 1 base and J shed 6 bases, with 9 bases lying between them. Germline-derived CDR1 and CDR2 are LNHDA and SQIVND (reference sequence). The CDR3 contains 13 residues. Supplemented by reference TRBV19 and TRBJ1-1, the full variable domain reads DGGITQSPKYLFRKEGQNVTLSCEQNLNHDAMYWYRQDPGQGLRLIYYSQIVNDFQKGDIAEGYSVSREKKESFPLTVTSAQKNPTAFYLCASSIVGGPEAFFGQGTRLTVV.

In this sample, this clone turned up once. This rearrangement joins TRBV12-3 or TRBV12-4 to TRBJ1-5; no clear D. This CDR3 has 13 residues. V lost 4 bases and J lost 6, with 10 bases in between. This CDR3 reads CASSSGIGQPQHF. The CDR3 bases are TGTGCCAGCAGTTCTGGGATCGGTCAGCCCCAGCATTTT.

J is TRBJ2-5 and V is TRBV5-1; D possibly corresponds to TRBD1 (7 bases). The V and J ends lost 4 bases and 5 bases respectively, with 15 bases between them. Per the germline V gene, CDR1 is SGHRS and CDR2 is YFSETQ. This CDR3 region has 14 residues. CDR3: CASSGGGLGETQYF. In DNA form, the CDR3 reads TGCGCCAGCAGCGGAGGGGGCTTAGGGGAGACCCAGTACTTC.

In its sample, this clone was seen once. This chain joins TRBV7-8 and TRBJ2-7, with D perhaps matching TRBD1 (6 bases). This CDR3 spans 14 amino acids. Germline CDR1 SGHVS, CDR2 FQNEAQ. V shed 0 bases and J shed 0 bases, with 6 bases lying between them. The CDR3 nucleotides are TGTGCCAGCAGCTTAGCAGGGGGCTCCTACGAGCAGTACTTC. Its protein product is CASSLAGGSYEQYF.

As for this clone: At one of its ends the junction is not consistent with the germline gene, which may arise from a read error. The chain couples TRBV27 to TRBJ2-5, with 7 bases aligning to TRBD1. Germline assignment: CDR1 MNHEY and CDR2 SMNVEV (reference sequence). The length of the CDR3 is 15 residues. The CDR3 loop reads CASSFQRQGQGTQYF. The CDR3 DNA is TGTGCCAGCAGTTTCCAAAGACAGGGACAAGGGACCCAGTACTTC.

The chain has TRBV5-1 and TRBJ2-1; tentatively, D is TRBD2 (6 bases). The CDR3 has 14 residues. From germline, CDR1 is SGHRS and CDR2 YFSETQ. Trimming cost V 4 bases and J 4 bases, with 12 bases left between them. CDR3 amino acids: CASSRDWAYNEQFF. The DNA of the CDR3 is TGCGCCAGCAGCAGGGACTGGGCTTACAATGAGCAGTTCTTC.